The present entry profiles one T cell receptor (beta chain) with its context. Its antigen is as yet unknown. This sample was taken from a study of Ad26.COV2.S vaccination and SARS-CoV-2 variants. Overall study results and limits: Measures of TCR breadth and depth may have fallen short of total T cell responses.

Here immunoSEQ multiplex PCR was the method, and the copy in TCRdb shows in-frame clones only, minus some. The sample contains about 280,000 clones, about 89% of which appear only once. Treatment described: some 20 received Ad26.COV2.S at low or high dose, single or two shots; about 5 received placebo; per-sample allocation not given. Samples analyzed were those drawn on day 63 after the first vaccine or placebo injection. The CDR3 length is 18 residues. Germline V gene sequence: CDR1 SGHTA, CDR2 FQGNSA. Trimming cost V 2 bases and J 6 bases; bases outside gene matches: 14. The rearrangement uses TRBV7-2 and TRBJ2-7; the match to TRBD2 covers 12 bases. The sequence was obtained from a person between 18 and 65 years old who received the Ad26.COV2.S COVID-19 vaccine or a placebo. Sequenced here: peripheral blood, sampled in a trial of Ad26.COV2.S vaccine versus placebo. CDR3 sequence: CASSLSSGGALAFGEQYF. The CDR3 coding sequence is TGTGCCAGCAGCTTATCTAGCGGGGGGGCCTTGGCCTTTGGCGAGCAGTACTTC.